One sample yielded the 5 T cell receptor beta chains listed below, sequenced in a study of blood T cell repertoires in COVID-19. TCRdb's copy holds only in-frame clones and misses some; the assay was immunoSEQ multiplex PCR. The repertoire consists of 250,000 to 400,000 clones, with around nine tenths occurring once and the leading ten covering 1%. Sequencing was performed on peripheral blood. The receptor source for this set is a man aged 50 to 60 with active or convalescent COVID-19.

The chain has TRBV19 and TRBJ1-5; no clear D. The CDR3 totals 17 residues. V was shortened by 0 bases and J by 0 bases, with 12 bases between the two germline ends. The germline V gene has CDR1 LNHDA and CDR2 SQIVND (reference sequence). The CDR3 sequence: CASSIDGRAISNQPQHF. DNA of the CDR3: TGTGCCAGTAGTATAGATGGGCGGGCTATTAGCAATCAGCCCCAGCATTTT. The whole variable domain, remainder taken from reference TRBV19 and TRBJ1-5, is DGGITQSPKYLFRKEGQNVTLSCEQNLNHDAMYWYRQDPGQGLRLIYYSQIVNDFQKGDIAEGYSVSREKKESFPLTVTSAQKNPTAFYLCASSIDGRAISNQPQHFGDGTRLSIL.

This chain connects TRBV6-5 to TRBJ1-2, with a tentative D call TRBD1 (5 bases). The CDR3 loop spans 13 amino acids. Per the germline V gene, CDR1 is MNHEY and CDR2 is SVGAGI. Trimming shortened V by 7 bases and J by 0 bases, and 9 bases separated the two germline ends. CDR3 protein: CASIETANYGYTF. Here the CDR3 DNA reads TGTGCCAGCATAGAGACAGCTAACTATGGCTACACCTTC.

The J gene is TRBJ1-5, the V gene TRBV20-1; D ambiguous. Germline assignment: CDR1 DFQATT and CDR2 SNEGSKA (reference sequence). This CDR3 spans 14 amino acids. V was shortened by 3 bases and J by 5 bases, with 14 bases between the two germline ends. The CDR3 is CSASDGRTHQPQHF. CDR3 DNA sequence: TGCAGTGCTAGTGATGGCAGGACTCATCAGCCCCAGCATTTT.

The rearrangement uses TRBV28 and TRBJ1-1, with D unresolved. V lost 5 bases and J 10 bases, leaving 11 bases between the germline ends. The CDR3 totals 11 residues. Germline values: CDR1 MDHEN, CDR2 SYDVKM. CDR3: CASSGAAGAFF. The CDR3 DNA sequence: TGTGCCAGCAGTGGAGCGGCTGGAGCTTTCTTT.

The V and J genes are TRBV30 and TRBJ1-6; D is uncertain. In germline, CDR1 is GTSNPN, CDR2 SVGIG (reference sequence). The CDR3 length is 12 residues. V was shortened by 4 bases and J by 5 bases, with 6 bases between the two germline ends. The CDR3 here is CAWINNNSPLHF. The CDR3 nucleotides are TGTGCCTGGATCAACAATAATTCACCCCTCCACTTT.